This record covers a single T cell receptor beta chain. The antigen remains undetermined. TCRdb re-analysed the reads in MiXCR, keeping a single row per CDR3 protein. This sample carries fewer than 300,000 distinct CDR3 sequences, about 23% of them seen once, and the ten largest clones take around 13%. The sample is drawn from a study of T cell repertoires in cytomegalovirus infection. Across the study: CMV infection and matching HLA type were both indicated by public TCR beta signatures. Broader study findings: Using cumulative public TCR beta family frequency, the authors identified those who carried CMV together with the relevant HLA. Ex vivo responses were dominated by HLA-C-restricted CMV-specific TCR beta clonotypes.

Unmatched junction bases numbered 6, after V lost 0 bases and J lost 5 bases. The CDR3 totals 15 residues. Germline V gives CDR1 SGHRS, CDR2 YFSETQ. The sequenced sample was PBMCs. V and J are TRBV5-1 and TRBJ2-5, with 8 bases fitting TRBD1. The receptor was isolated from a human donor in good health (CMV status not recorded). Some clones in this sample may be carry-over from other donors' samples. CDR3 loop: CASSLADRDTETQYF. The CDR3, as DNA: TGCGCCAGCAGCTTGGCGGACAGGGACACGGAGACCCAGTACTTC.